The 32 T cell receptor beta chains below all came from one sample that was sequenced in a study of CD8 T cells in Susac syndrome. The authors reverse transcribed roughly 0.5 to 1 ug RNA with random hexamers. TCRdb itself ran the immunoSEQ multiplex PCR reads through MiXCR, one entry per CDR3 protein. Among about 300,000 distinct CDR3 sequences listed, 65% to 90% were seen once. Sequencing input: CD8+ T cells from PBMCs. The receptors here all came from a human donor with multiple sclerosis.

This sequence joins TRBV12-5 and TRBJ2-5; TRBD1 aligns across 7 bases. CDR3 length equals 15 residues. Germline values: CDR1 LGHNT, CDR2 FRNRAP. V shed 5 bases and J 0 bases; nucleotides not matched to a gene: 6. The CDR3 nucleotides read TGTGCTAGTGGTCCCCACGGACAGGACCAAGAGACCCAGTACTTC. It codes for CASGPHGQDQETQYF.

V is TRBV6-5 and J is TRBJ2-2; D might be TRBD1 (5 bases). Trimming took 0 bases from V and 7 from J, leaving 12 bases between them. There are 15 residues in the CDR3. In germline, CDR1 is MNHEY, CDR2 SVGAGI. CDR3 protein: CASSYSQGSIGELFF. As DNA, the CDR3 is TGTGCCAGCAGTTACTCGCAGGGATCGATCGGGGAGCTGTTTTTT.

This clonotype is a singleton in its sample. The genes are TRBV6-5 and TRBJ1-5, with TRBD1 matching 10 bases. V lost 5 bases, J lost 6 bases, and 7 bases stayed unmatched. The CDR3 spans 15 residues. CDR1 and CDR2 (germline): MNHEY, SVGAGI. In nucleotides, the CDR3 is TGTGCCAGCAGTAACGGACAGGGGGACATTCAGCCCCAGCATTTT. Protein: CASSNGQGDIQPQHF.

The V gene is TRBV6-1, the J gene TRBJ1-1; unclear D gene. V gave up 6 bases and J gave up 5 bases, with 13 bases separating them. This CDR3 region has 13 residues. Per germline, CDR1 MNHNS and CDR2 SASEGT. For the CDR3, the DNA is TGTGCCAGCAGCCTACTAGGCTGGACTGAAGCTTTCTTT. This sequence encodes CASSLLGWTEAFF.

CDR3: CASSPTAGPVNTEAFF. The CDR3 coding sequence is TGTGCCAGCAGTCCAACGGCCGGCCCCGTGAACACTGAAGCTTTCTTT. The gene calls are TRBV12-3 or TRBV12-4 and TRBJ1-1; no clear D gene. V was clipped by 5 bases and J by 0 bases, with 16 bases between them. CDR3 length: 16 residues.

Only one count was recorded for this clonotype. The chain uses TRBV11-2 and TRBJ2-2; D is undetermined. Germline V gene data show CDR1 as SGHAT and CDR2 as FQNNGV. Trimming removed 4 bases from V and 8 bases from J, with 8 bases in between. This CDR3 is built from 12 residues. Written as DNA, the CDR3 is TGTGCCAGCAGCTCCCACCGAGGGGAGCTGTTTTTT. Its protein is CASSSHRGELFF.

This sequence joins TRBV28 and TRBJ2-7; 7 bases are shared with TRBD1. Germline V lookup: CDR1 MDHEN, CDR2 SYDVKM. Trimming cost V 1 base and J 2 bases; bases outside gene matches: 5. This CDR3 is built from 15 residues. Here the CDR3 DNA reads TGTGCCAGCAGTTTATCGGGACAGCGACCCTACGAGCAGTACTTC. This translates into CASSLSGQRPYEQYF.

This clonotype appeared a few times. This rearrangement joins TRBV30 to TRBJ2-7, with D perhaps matching TRBD1 (5 bases). V lost 2 bases to trimming and J lost 2 bases, with 16 bases between them. CDR3 length: 15 amino acids. Looked up from germline, CDR1 is GTSNPN and CDR2 is SVGIG (reference sequence). As DNA, the CDR3 is TGTGCCTGGAGTTCCTTCAGGGAACCCCCCTACGAGCAGTACTTC. Protein: CAWSSFREPPYEQYF.

This chain links TRBV27 with TRBJ2-6; D not certain. Trimming removed 5 bases from V and 1 base from J, with 18 bases in between. Germline loops: CDR1 MNHEY, CDR2 SMNVEV (reference sequence). There are 18 residues in the CDR3. As DNA, the CDR3 is TGTGCCAGCAGTCCAGACGGACGTTCCTGGTCTGGGGCCAACGTCCTGACTTTC. It yields the protein CASSPDGRSWSGANVLTF.

CDR3 nucleotides: TGTGCCAGCAGCCCCTACAGGGATCATGAAAAACTGTTTTTT. It encodes CASSPYRDHEKLFF. The rearrangement joins TRBV11-2 to TRBJ1-4, with D perhaps matching TRBD1 (6 bases). The CDR3 covers 14 residues. V shed 5 bases and J shed 6 bases, with 13 bases lying between them. Germline loops: CDR1 SGHAT, CDR2 FQNNGV.

This clonotype has more than one count but fewer than ten. The gene calls are TRBV27 and TRBJ2-1; 7 nucleotides agree with TRBD2. The junction had 6 bases not matched to a gene; V was cut back by 5 bases and J by 5 bases. The CDR3 is made up of 14 amino acids. CDR1 is MNHEY, CDR2 SMNVEV, per germline (reference sequence). CDR3 region: CASSVSGINNEQFF. The CDR3 region has the DNA TGTGCCAGCAGTGTAAGCGGGATCAACAATGAGCAGTTCTTC.

This chain uses TRBV9 with TRBJ2-5; 8 bases map to TRBD2. Germline assignment: CDR1 SGDLS and CDR2 YYNGEE. The trim removed 3 bases at V and 0 bases at J, leaving 7 bases unmatched. This CDR3 spans 16 amino acids. Here the CDR3 DNA reads TGTGCCAGCAGCGACACACTAGCGGTTAACCAAGAGACCCAGTACTTC. Protein sequence: CASSDTLAVNQETQYF.

The chain employs TRBV28 and TRBJ2-5; 8 bases line up with TRBD1. Germline trimming cut 4 bases from V and 1 base from J; bases unmatched to any gene: 8. This CDR3 spans 16 amino acids. The germline CDR1 and CDR2 sequences are MDHEN and SYDVKM. CDR3 in DNA: TGTGCCAGCAGTTCCGACCGGGACAGGCCCCAAGAGACCCAGTACTTC. Translating it yields CASSSDRDRPQETQYF.

The rearrangement uses TRBV13 and TRBJ2-1, with 8 positions matching TRBD2. CDR1 is PRHDT, CDR2 FYEKMQ, per germline (reference sequence). This CDR3 is built from 12 residues. V lost 8 bases, J lost 6 bases, and 3 bases stayed unmatched. As DNA, the CDR3 is TGTGCCAGCCAAGCGGGAGTCAATGAGCAGTTCTTC. Its translation is CASQAGVNEQFF.

The genes are TRBV4-3 and TRBJ2-3; no definite D call. Germline assignment: CDR1 LGHNA and CDR2 YSLEER. Trimming took off 2 bases at V and 2 bases at J, with 5 bases between the two ends. The CDR3 spans 13 residues. CDR3 coding DNA: TGCGCCAGCAGCCAAAGATTCACAGATACGCAGTATTTT. It yields the protein CASSQRFTDTQYF.

The chain employs TRBV7-9 and TRBJ2-6; D is possibly TRBD2 (5 bases). CDR3 size: 16 residues. V dropped 4 bases and J dropped 4 bases, with 14 bases sitting between them. Germline V gives CDR1 SEHNR, CDR2 FQNEAQ (reference sequence). DNA of the CDR3: TGTGCCAGCAGCTGGGGAGCCAGCGTAGGGGCCAACGTCCTGACTTTC. Protein product: CASSWGASVGANVLTF.

V usage is TRBV30 and J usage is TRBJ2-1; TRBD1 matches 9 bases. The V gene end was trimmed by 5 bases and the J gene end by 3 bases; junction bases not matched to a gene: 5. The length of the CDR3 is 14 residues. Germline assignment: CDR1 GTSNPN and CDR2 SVGIG (reference sequence). The CDR3 reads CAWEGQGIYNEQFF. The CDR3 coding sequence is TGTGCCTGGGAGGGACAGGGAATCTACAATGAGCAGTTCTTC.

J is TRBJ2-5 and V is TRBV15; no firm D call. Trimming removed 0 bases from V and 10 bases from J, with 12 bases in between. This CDR3 is 13 amino acids long. In germline, CDR1 is LNHNV, CDR2 YYDKDF (reference sequence). CDR3 coding DNA: TGTGCCACCAGCAGAGAAGGGTCGGATGGCCAGTACTTC. It encodes CATSREGSDGQYF.

The gene calls are TRBV19 and TRBJ2-7, with a weak D call TRBD1 (5 bases). Germline CDR1 and CDR2: LNHDA and SQIVND (reference sequence). This CDR3 is built from 14 residues. V was trimmed by 5 bases and J by 3 bases, leaving 14 bases between them. This CDR3 is CASSADRDRYEQYF. The CDR3 nucleotides read TGTGCCAGTAGTGCAGACAGAGACCGCTACGAGCAGTACTTC.

The rearrangement links TRBV6-2 or TRBV6-3 to TRBJ2-3; 9 positions agree with TRBD2. Unmatched junction bases numbered 8, after V lost 4 bases and J lost 6 bases. Looked up from germline, CDR1 is MNHEY and CDR2 is SVGEGT. CDR3 length: 15 residues. CDR3 amino acids: CASSLIAGVSDTQYF. As DNA, the CDR3 is TGTGCCAGCAGTTTAATAGCGGGAGTGTCGGATACGCAGTATTTT.

The chain has TRBV10-3 and TRBJ2-5; no clear D. V dropped 5 bases and J dropped 1 base, with 8 bases sitting between them. The CDR3 contains 13 residues. Per germline, CDR1 ENHRY and CDR2 SYGVKD. The CDR3 reads CAISLKAQETQYF. The CDR3 DNA sequence: TGTGCCATCAGTTTGAAAGCCCAAGAGACCCAGTACTTC.

The rearrangement joins TRBV29-1 to TRBJ2-7; D gene unclear. Germline V lookup: CDR1 SQVTM, CDR2 ANQGSEA. The CDR3 is 13 residues long. Trimming removed 5 bases from V and 1 base from J, with 12 bases in between. This CDR3 is CSVQGDMSYEQYF. CDR3 nucleotide sequence: TGCAGCGTTCAAGGAGACATGTCCTACGAGCAGTACTTC.

The chain combines TRBV5-4 with TRBJ2-7; D not certain. The CDR3 contains 18 residues. Germline-derived CDR1 and CDR2 are SGHNT and YYREEE (reference sequence). The V end lost 3 bases, the J end lost 0 bases, and 22 bases lay between the germline ends. CDR3 in amino acids: CASSSLPAFETSSYEQYF. The CDR3 DNA is TGTGCCAGCAGCTCCCTACCCGCTTTTGAGACGAGCTCCTACGAGCAGTACTTC. The whole variable domain, remainder taken from reference TRBV5-4 and TRBJ2-7, is ETGVTQSPTHLIKTRGQQVTLRCSSQSGHNTVSWYQQALGQGPQFIFQYYREEENGRGNFPPRFSGLQFPNYSSELNVNALELDDSALYLCASSSLPAFETSSYEQYFGPGTRLTVT.

The rearrangement uses TRBV27 and TRBJ2-7; 11 nucleotides match TRBD2. This CDR3 has 17 amino acids. With V trimmed by 0 bases and J by 0 bases, 4 bases remained unmatched. CDR1 and CDR2 from the germline V gene are MNHEY and SMNVEV (reference sequence). CDR3 residues: CASSLSGGTSGSYEQYF. CDR3 coding DNA: TGTGCCAGCAGTTTATCGGGGGGGACTAGCGGCTCCTACGAGCAGTACTTC.

This clonotype was counted only a few times. The chain couples TRBV7-9 to TRBJ1-2; perhaps TRBD1 as D (5 bases). Germline V gene data show CDR1 as SEHNR and CDR2 as FQNEAQ (reference sequence). The ends were cut back, 3 bases at V and 5 bases at J, with 10 bases in the middle. The CDR3 covers 13 residues. The CDR3 DNA sequence: TGTGCCAGCAGCTTGGGACTGGGGTATGGCTACACCTTC. This translates into CASSLGLGYGYTF. The full variable domain, completed using reference TRBV7-9 and TRBJ1-2, is DTGVSQNPRHKITKRGQNVTFRCDPISEHNRLYWYRQTLGQGPEFLTYFQNEAQLEKSRLLSDRFSAERPKGSFSTLEIQRTEQGDSAMYLCASSLGLGYGYTFGSGTRLTVV.

The V gene is TRBV15, the J gene TRBJ2-2; D remains ambiguous. Trimming removed 0 bases at V and 7 bases at J, with 3 bases between. This CDR3 comprises 12 residues. Germline CDR1 LNHNV, CDR2 YYDKDF (reference sequence). The CDR3 DNA is TGTGCCACCAGCAGAGAAAACGGGGAGCTGTTTTTT. It is translated as CATSRENGELFF.

This clonotype appeared a few times. The rearrangement links TRBV7-9 to TRBJ2-2; D is undetermined. The V and J ends lost 3 bases and 1 base respectively, with 9 bases between them. Germline loops: CDR1 SEHNR, CDR2 FQNEAQ (reference sequence). The CDR3 sequence is 15 residues long. This CDR3 reads CASSFGLRNTGELFF. DNA of the CDR3: TGTGCCAGCAGCTTTGGCCTACGGAACACCGGGGAGCTGTTTTTT.

The V and J genes are TRBV28 and TRBJ2-7; D not certain. V shed 5 bases and J shed 5 bases, with 13 bases lying between them. This CDR3 spans 13 amino acids. Germline CDR1 and CDR2: MDHEN and SYDVKM. CDR3 in DNA: TGTGCCAGCAGTCCCTTTCAGACCCACGAGCAGTACTTC. This sequence encodes CASSPFQTHEQYF.

The chain employs TRBV5-1 and TRBJ2-7; TRBD2 agrees at 10 bases. J lost 3 bases, V lost 2 bases, and 5 bases had no gene match. The CDR3 is 15 residues long. CDR1 and CDR2 (germline): SGHRS, YFSETQ. This CDR3 is CASSLTTSGNYEQYF. CDR3 nucleotide sequence: TGCGCCAGCAGCTTAACTACTAGCGGGAACTACGAGCAGTACTTC.

The V gene is TRBV15, the J gene TRBJ1-4, with unresolved D. V shed 0 bases and J shed 6 bases, with 5 bases lying between them. Per germline, CDR1 LNHNV and CDR2 YYDKDF (reference sequence). The CDR3 contains 13 residues. DNA of the CDR3: TGTGCCACCAGCAGAGATCTTGATGAAAAACTGTTTTTT. The encoded protein is CATSRDLDEKLFF.

V gene TRBV7-6 combines with J gene TRBJ1-4; a possible D gene is TRBD1 (5 bases). The CDR3 totals 15 residues. In germline, CDR1 is SGHVS, CDR2 FNYEAQ. V shed 5 bases and J shed 8 bases, with 18 bases lying between them. CDR3 DNA sequence: TGTGCCAGCAGCCCTACTCAGGACTCAGGGGAAAAACTGTTTTTT. It yields the protein CASSPTQDSGEKLFF.

The sample holds one count of this clonotype. The chain is built from TRBV7-9 and TRBJ1-5, with D tentatively TRBD1 (5 bases). Germline assignment: CDR1 SEHNR and CDR2 FQNEAQ (reference sequence). The CDR3 has 14 amino acids. V was trimmed by 3 bases and J by 4 bases, leaving 10 bases between them. CDR3 amino acids: CASSFTPGNQPQHF. As DNA, the CDR3 is TGTGCCAGCAGCTTTACTCCAGGGAATCAGCCCCAGCATTTT.